Each of the 32 T cell receptor beta chains below was sequenced from the same sample in a study of glioma-infiltrating T cells. TCR alpha and beta CDR3 regions were amplified from RNA using iRepertoire nested multiplex PCR. TCRdb fed the multiplex PCR reads into MiXCR, producing one record per CDR3 protein. This sample has roughly 100,000 distinct CDR3 sequences, with around 29% found just once. The sequenced sample was glioma tissue, nonneoplastic brain tissue, or PBMCs (not recorded which). The source of these receptors is a human donor with low-grade glioma or glioblastoma, undergoing nonglioma brain surgery, or in good health (not recorded which).

On this clonotype: A much larger clone is a single base away; this may be a read error. The V gene is TRBV14, the J gene TRBJ2-1; maybe TRBD1 (5 bases). Germline lookup yields CDR1 SGHDN and CDR2 FVKESK. This CDR3 comprises 16 residues. The CDR3 sequence is CAGSHDLGQIHNEQFF. The CDR3, as DNA: TGTGCCGGCAGCCATGATCTGGGGCAGATACACAATGAGCAGTTCTTC.

About this clonotype itself: A much larger clone sits a single nucleotide away, making a read error possible. The rearrangement joins TRBV28 to TRBJ1-5; the match to TRBD1 covers 8 bases. The V gene's germline CDR1 is MDHEN and CDR2 SYDVKM. The CDR3 loop spans 15 amino acids. The CDR3 DNA sequence: TGTGTCAGCAGCTCTGGGACAGGAGATTATCAGCCCCAGCATTTT. Encoded protein: CVSSSGTGDYQPQHF.

This clonotype was counted many times. The chain has TRBV6-4 and TRBJ1-6; no clear D gene. The CDR3 length is 16 residues. V was trimmed by 8 bases and J by 5 bases, leaving 19 bases between them. Germline loops: CDR1 MRHNA, CDR2 SNTAGT. The chain's CDR3 is CASSSSSGGDNSPLHF. The DNA of the CDR3 is TGTGCCAGCTCCTCTAGCTCGGGCGGAGATAATTCACCCCTCCACTTT.

This clonotype came up many times. CDR3 sequence (DNA): TGCGCCAGCAGCCCCCCAGGCCGACCTGAAGCTTTCTTT. Translation: CASSPPGRPEAFF. The chain combines TRBV4-3 with TRBJ1-1; D gene ambiguous. V was shortened by 4 bases and J by 6 bases, with 12 bases between the two germline ends. From germline, CDR1 is LGHNA and CDR2 YSLEER. The CDR3 is 13 amino acids.

This clonotype was counted once. The chain has TRBV6-1 and TRBJ2-5, with 13 nucleotides matching TRBD2. Germline loops: CDR1 MNHNS, CDR2 SASEGT. V shed 2 bases and J 4 bases; nucleotides not matched to a gene: 19. This CDR3 has 21 residues. CDR3 in DNA: TGTGCCAGCAGTGAAAGAGCGTGGGGGACTAGCGGGGCCACATGGGGAGAGACCCAGTACTTC. This codes for CASSERAWGTSGATWGETQYF.

At least ten counts were recorded for this clonotype. The V and J genes are TRBV6-1 and TRBJ1-3; TRBD1 matches 9 bases. Trimming took 5 bases from V and 0 from J; bases not matched to a gene: 11. Germline V gene sequence: CDR1 MNHNS, CDR2 SASEGT. This CDR3 spans 18 amino acids. The CDR3 spells CASSLGQGKGRSGNTIYF. The CDR3 coding sequence is TGTGCCAGCAGTCTTGGACAGGGGAAGGGACGCTCTGGAAACACCATATATTTT.

CDR3 residues: CASSIDLGTAIYEQYF. The CDR3 nucleotides read TGTGCCAGTAGTATAGATCTAGGGACAGCCATTTACGAGCAGTACTTC. The chain carries TRBV19 and TRBJ2-7, with 7 nucleotides matching TRBD1. V lost 0 bases to trimming and J lost 4 bases; unmatched junction nucleotides: 9. This CDR3 has 16 amino acids. The V gene's germline CDR1 is LNHDA and CDR2 SQIVND (reference sequence).

This clonotype came up many times. This chain connects TRBV11-2 to TRBJ1-6; no clear D gene. The CDR3 sequence is 13 residues long. Trimming stripped 0 bases from V and 9 bases from J, with 6 bases between. Germline CDR1 SGHAT, CDR2 FQNNGV. The CDR3 DNA follows: TGTGCCAGCAGCTTAGAGGCTAGTTCACCCCTCCACTTT. Its translation: CASSLEASSPLHF.

This clonotype showed up just a few times. This sequence joins TRBV4-1 and TRBJ2-1; 7 bases map to TRBD1. The germline CDR1 and CDR2 sequences are MGHRA and YSYEKL. The J segment lost 4 bases and the V segment lost 4 bases, leaving 10 bases of the junction unmatched. CDR3 size: 16 residues. Here the CDR3 reads CASSRDSTGPYNEQFF. The CDR3 coding sequence is TGCGCCAGCAGCCGAGATTCGACAGGGCCTTACAATGAGCAGTTCTTC.

This clonotype has only a few counts. This clone may be a read error of a much larger clone one base away. The rearrangement links TRBV12-5 to TRBJ2-1; D gene uncertain. The V and J ends lost 6 bases and 5 bases respectively, with 14 bases between them. In germline, CDR1 is LGHNT, CDR2 FRNRAP. The CDR3 has 14 residues. The CDR3 region has the DNA TGTGCTAGTGGGGGATGGGATGAGGACAATGAGCAGTTCTTC. As protein: CASGGWDEDNEQFF.

This clonotype occurred a few times. V is TRBV12-3 or TRBV12-4 and J is TRBJ1-4; 8 bases align to TRBD1. V was pared by 6 bases and J by 6 bases, with 6 bases of the junction left unmatched. This CDR3 has 14 amino acids. CDR3: CASRRTGLDEKLFF. CDR3 nucleotides: TGTGCCAGCAGGCGGACAGGGCTGGATGAAAAACTGTTTTTT.

This clonotype was seen a single time. V is TRBV4-1 and J is TRBJ2-7; 9 positions match TRBD1. The CDR3 totals 13 residues. The trim removed 5 bases at V and 7 bases at J, leaving 6 bases unmatched. Per germline, CDR1 MGHRA and CDR2 YSYEKL. The chain's CDR3 is CASSRDRAGEQYF. In DNA, the CDR3 is TGCGCCAGCAGCAGGGACAGGGCTGGGGAGCAGTACTTC.

This clonotype showed up many times. The chain joins TRBV6-1 to TRBJ1-2; 9 nucleotides align to TRBD1. V shed 7 bases, J shed 7 bases, and the junction held 10 bases outside the gene matches. Germline CDR1 reads MNHNS; CDR2 reads SASEGT. The CDR3 loop spans 14 amino acids. The CDR3 DNA reads TGTGCCAGCACTCCGGGACAGGGCTTACGTGGCTACACCTTC. Amino acids: CASTPGQGLRGYTF.

This clonotype was recorded at least ten times. V and J are TRBV7-2 and TRBJ2-1, with D possibly matching TRBD2 (6 bases). Germline loops: CDR1 SGHTA, CDR2 FQGNSA. The CDR3 has 16 residues. V gave up 5 bases and J gave up 7 bases, with 21 bases separating them. The CDR3 reads CASSPRLAPSANEQFF. CDR3 DNA sequence: TGTGCCAGCAGCCCTCGGCTAGCGCCCTCAGCGAATGAGCAGTTCTTC.

This rearrangement joins TRBV6-2 or TRBV6-3 to TRBJ2-1; possible D gene TRBD2, 5 bases. Germline V gene data show CDR1 as MNHEY and CDR2 as SVGEGT. This CDR3 contains 14 residues. V lost 4 bases, J lost 5 bases, and 12 bases lay in between. This chain's CDR3 is CASSSRVGHNEQFF. The CDR3 coding sequence is TGTGCCAGCAGTTCGCGGGTCGGCCACAATGAGCAGTTCTTC.

Concerning this clonotype: This could be a read error, since a much larger clone is one nucleotide away. No conserved phenylalanine or tryptophan ends this CDR3, so it is likely a read error. This chain links TRBV2 with TRBJ2-3; 10 nucleotides line up with TRBD2. CDR1 SNHLY and CDR2 FYNNEI come from the germline V gene. Trimming took 6 bases from V and 3 from J; bases not matched to a gene: 6. This CDR3 comprises 15 residues. DNA of the CDR3: TGTGCCAGCAGGGGACCACTAGCGGGAACAGATACGCAGTATCTT. Amino acids: CASRGPLAGTDTQYL.

This rearrangement joins TRBV5-6 to TRBJ2-1, with 8 nucleotides matching TRBD2. The CDR3 is 15 amino acids. Germline V gene sequence: CDR1 SGHDT, CDR2 YYEEEE. After removal of 1 base from V and 4 bases from J, the junction contained 4 bases not matched to a gene. This CDR3 reads CASSLIGGGYNEQFF. For the CDR3, the DNA is TGTGCCAGCAGCTTGATCGGGGGGGGATACAATGAGCAGTTCTTC.

The chain joins TRBV6-2 or TRBV6-3 to TRBJ2-5, with a tentative D call TRBD2 (6 bases). This CDR3 comprises 14 residues. Trimming cost V 6 bases and J 7 bases, with 18 bases left between them. Looked up from germline, CDR1 is MNHEY and CDR2 is SVGEGT. CDR3 coding DNA: TGTGCCAGCAGCTCACGGGACTCCCGGTGGACCCAGTACTTC. Its translation: CASSSRDSRWTQYF.

About this clonotype itself: A much larger clone lies a single base off, so this may be a read error. The chain has TRBV3-1 and TRBJ1-2, with TRBD1 as a possible D gene (6 bases). CDR1 LGHDT and CDR2 YNNKEL come from the germline V gene (reference sequence). Trimming took off 4 bases at V and 2 bases at J, with 11 bases between the two ends. There are 14 residues in the CDR3. Here the CDR3 reads CASSPSDRNYGYTF. The CDR3, as DNA: TGTGCCAGCAGCCCGTCCGACAGGAACTATGGCTACACCTTC. The full variable domain, with the rest looked up from reference TRBV3-1 and TRBJ1-2, is DTAVSQTPKYLVTQMGNDKSIKCEQNLGHDTMYWYKQDSKKFLKIMFSYNNKELIINETVPNRFSPKSPDKAHLNLHINSLELGDSAVYFCASSPSDRNYGYTFGSGTRLTVV.

The rearrangement links TRBV6-6 to TRBJ2-7; 7 nucleotides align to TRBD1. Germline V gene data show CDR1 as MNHNY and CDR2 as SVGAGI (reference sequence). This CDR3 has 17 residues. V shed 0 bases and J 3 bases; nucleotides not matched to a gene: 11. The CDR3 loop reads CASSYSGPGQVFYEQYF. CDR3 coding DNA: TGTGCCAGCAGTTACTCGGGCCCAGGACAGGTATTCTACGAGCAGTACTTC.

The table lists this clonotype with many counts. The chain recombines TRBV15 with TRBJ1-5; D is ambiguous. This CDR3 is 13 amino acids long. The V and J ends lost 7 bases and 2 bases respectively, with 9 bases between them. Germline CDR1 LNHNV, CDR2 YYDKDF (reference sequence). CDR3 DNA sequence: TGTGCCACCACCGATTCGGGCAATCAGCCCCAGCATTTT. Translated: CATTDSGNQPQHF.

In regard to this clonotype: A much bigger clone sits one base away, suggesting this may be a read error. The chain has TRBV20-1 and TRBJ1-6; 9 bases match TRBD1. Trimming cost V 3 bases and J 8 bases; bases outside gene matches: 5. In germline, CDR1 is DFQATT, CDR2 SNEGSKA (reference sequence). The CDR3 extends over 14 amino acids. CDR3 loop: CSARSGQGHSPLHF. CDR3 nucleotide sequence: TGCAGTGCTAGGTCGGGACAGGGTCATTCACCCCTCCACTTT.

This clonotype appeared once. This may be a read error, as it is one base from a much larger clone. The rearrangement uses TRBV6-2 or TRBV6-3 and TRBJ1-6; 7 bases are shared with TRBD1. The length of the CDR3 is 15 residues. The germline V gene encodes CDR1 MNHEY and CDR2 SVGEGT. CDR3 residues: CASSYTTGEDSPPHF. CDR3 nucleotides: TGTGCCAGCAGTTACACTACAGGGGAAGATTCACCCCCCCACTTT.

This clonotype was seen repeatedly, ten times or more. J is TRBJ2-1 and V is TRBV15; 8 positions match TRBD2. The germline V gene encodes CDR1 LNHNV and CDR2 YYDKDF (reference sequence). The CDR3 spans 16 residues. The trim removed 0 bases at V and 5 bases at J, leaving 6 bases unmatched. CDR3 residues: CATSREPGLVDNEQFF. CDR3 sequence (DNA): TGTGCCACCAGCAGAGAACCGGGACTAGTCGACAATGAGCAGTTCTTC. Full variable domain (outside the CDR3, taken from reference TRBV15 and TRBJ2-1): DAMVIQNPRYQVTQFGKPVTLSCSQTLNHNVMYWYQQKSSQAPKLLFHYYDKDFNNEADTPDNFQSRRPNTSFCFLDIRSPGLGDTAMYLCATSREPGLVDNEQFFGPGTRLTVL.

For this clonotype: A much more abundant neighbour one base away suggests this may be a read error. The rearrangement uses TRBV4-2 and TRBJ1-4, with TRBD1 as a possible D gene (5 bases). Per the germline V gene, CDR1 is LGHNA and CDR2 is YNFKEQ. The CDR3 extends over 14 amino acids. With 5 bases removed from V and 4 bases from J, the gap between germline ends came to 11 bases. CDR3: CASSLVTDNEKLFF. The CDR3 bases are TGTGCCAGCAGCTTGGTGACAGATAATGAAAAACTGTTTTTT.

In the case of this clonotype: A read error may explain this, as a much larger clone is one base away. The chain has TRBV20-1 and TRBJ2-5, with 10 nucleotides matching TRBD2. From germline, CDR1 is DFQATT and CDR2 SNEGSKA (reference sequence). The CDR3 runs 15 residues. The CDR3 coding sequence is TGCAGTGCCAAGTCCGGGACTAGCGAGTTAGGGACCCAGTGCTTC. Amino acid sequence: CSAKSGTSELGTQCF.

This clonotype was seen more than once but under ten times. The rearrangement uses TRBV7-3 and TRBJ1-6; D is uncertain. The V end was cut by 5 bases, the J end by 5 bases, with 7 bases between. Germline values: CDR1 SGHTA, CDR2 FQGTGA. This CDR3 comprises 13 residues. The CDR3 protein is CASSVRNNSPLHF. The CDR3 nucleotides read TGTGCCAGCAGCGTCAGAAATAATTCACCCCTCCACTTT.

This chain connects TRBV5-1 to TRBJ1-2; D is possibly TRBD1 (6 bases). V was clipped by 4 bases and J by 8 bases, with 18 bases between them. The CDR3 is 14 residues long. CDR1 is SGHRS, CDR2 YFSETQ, per germline. CDR3 residues: CASSLHTTGYGYTF. For the CDR3, the DNA is TGCGCCAGCAGCCTACACACGACAGGTTACGGCTACACCTTC.

The J gene is TRBJ1-2, the V gene TRBV27; the D gene is possibly TRBD1 (5 bases). Germline V gene data show CDR1 as MNHEY and CDR2 as SMNVEV (reference sequence). V lost 9 bases, J lost 5 bases, and 13 bases lay in between. The CDR3 contains 12 residues. The CDR3 nucleotides read TGTGCCAGACGGGGCACCCCTTATGGCTACACCTTC. It encodes CARRGTPYGYTF.

CDR3 residues: CASSLTLGLAVENEQFF. The CDR3, as DNA: TGCGCCAGCAGCCTCACCTTGGGACTAGCGGTGGAAAATGAGCAGTTCTTC. The V gene is TRBV4-1, the J gene TRBJ2-7; TRBD2 aligns across 11 bases. The J call is in doubt because the DNA end fits TRBJ2-1 better. The CDR3 runs 17 residues. The V gene's germline CDR1 is MGHRA and CDR2 YSYEKL.

This clonotype was detected many times. CDR3: CSANNVGDGYTF. The CDR3 DNA sequence: TGCAGTGCTAACAACGTAGGGGATGGCTACACCTTC. The V call is TRBV20-1, the J call TRBJ1-2, with TRBD1 as a possible D gene (5 bases). CDR1 DFQATT and CDR2 SNEGSKA come from the germline V gene (reference sequence). Trimming left V 4 bases short and J 6 bases short, with 12 bases between. The CDR3 is 12 residues long.

At least ten counts were recorded for this clonotype. The V and J genes are TRBV28 and TRBJ1-2; D gene uncertain. This CDR3 is 15 amino acids long. V lost 2 bases to trimming and J lost 1 base, with 11 bases between them. Looked up from germline, CDR1 is MDHEN and CDR2 is SYDVKM. CDR3 nucleotide sequence: TGTGCCAGCAGTTTAACGCGCCAGGATAACTATGGCTACACCTTC. Protein sequence: CASSLTRQDNYGYTF.